The 10 T cell receptor beta chains presented below share a single source sample, sequenced in a study of identical twins. From the 5' RACE reads, TCRdb called clonotypes with MiXCR, one entry per CDR3 protein. Among more than 600,000 distinct CDR3 sequences listed, 15% to 20% were seen once. These sequences were also reported in another study, on T cells expressing NK-cell markers.

The sample was PBMCs. The receptors were gathered from a woman aged 18-29 years in good health.

In its sample, this clonotype was seen a few times. This sequence joins TRBV21-1 and TRBJ2-1; the D segment call TRBD2 is taken from the table without a DNA check. TRBV21-1 is noted as a pseudogene. The CDR3 runs 14 residues. Written as DNA, the CDR3 is TGTGCCAGCTTTAGCGGGGGGCCATACAATGAGCAGTTCTTC. This encodes CASFSGGPYNEQFF.

CDR3 protein: CASSPPGLADEQFF. Written as DNA, the CDR3 is TGTGCCAGCAGCCCTCCGGGACTAGCCGATGAGCAGTTCTTC. The gene calls are TRBV9 and TRBJ2-1, with 9 bases lining up with TRBD2. J gave up 8 bases and V 4 bases, and 7 bases lay outside the gene matches. The germline V gene encodes CDR1 SGDLS and CDR2 YYNGEE. The CDR3 consists of 14 residues. The whole variable domain, filled in from reference TRBV9 and TRBJ2-1, reads DSGVTQTPKHLITATGQRVTLRCSPRSGDLSVYWYQQSLDQGLQFLIQYYNGEERAKGNILERFSAQQFPDLHSELNLSSLELGDSALYFCASSPPGLADEQFFGPGTRLTVL.

This clonotype has a handful of counts. This rearrangement joins TRBV5-1 to TRBJ2-1; 7 bases are a match to TRBD2. The trim removed 2 bases at V and 5 bases at J, leaving 7 bases unmatched. Germline loops: CDR1 SGHRS, CDR2 YFSETQ. This CDR3 is 15 amino acids long. CDR3 loop: CASSFGLAVHNEQFF. The CDR3 coding sequence is TGCGCCAGCAGCTTTGGTCTAGCGGTCCACAATGAGCAGTTCTTC.

This clonotype turned up a few times. V gene TRBV20-1 combines with J gene TRBJ2-5, with 8 bases matching TRBD2. Germline V gene data show CDR1 as DFQATT and CDR2 as SNEGSKA (reference sequence). The CDR3 spans 14 residues. Trimming cost V 0 bases and J 5 bases; bases outside gene matches: 5. The CDR3 is CSARDIPGGETQYF. The CDR3 DNA sequence: TGCAGTGCTAGAGATATTCCGGGAGGGGAGACCCAGTACTTC.

This clonotype was counted ten times or more. V and J are TRBV15 and TRBJ2-3; D is uncertain. Germline CDR1 LNHNV, CDR2 YYDKDF (reference sequence). The length of the CDR3 is 14 residues. Trimming pared 5 bases from V and 5 bases from J, leaving 14 bases between. DNA of the CDR3: TGTGCCACCAGCCCGGGTCCAGGTCTAGATACGCAGTATTTT. Translating it yields CATSPGPGLDTQYF.

The chain couples TRBV2 to TRBJ2-1, with 8 bases matching TRBD2. This CDR3 spans 16 amino acids. CDR1 is SNHLY and CDR2 is FYNNEI in the germline V gene. With 6 bases clipped from V and 1 base from J, the junction kept 8 bases outside the gene matches. The CDR3 bases are TGTGCCAGCAGAGCCAGACTAGCGTGGTCCTACAATGAGCAGTTCTTC. Its protein product is CASRARLAWSYNEQFF.

The J gene is TRBJ2-3, the V gene TRBV20-1; D assignment may be TRBD1 or TRBD2 (5 bases each). This CDR3 comprises 13 residues. Germline values: CDR1 DFQATT, CDR2 SNEGSKA (reference sequence). With 5 bases removed from V and 1 base from J, the gap between germline ends came to 10 bases. CDR3 residues: CSAGDGGTDTQYF. The CDR3, as DNA: TGCAGTGCTGGGGACGGAGGCACAGATACGCAGTATTTT.

The rearrangement joins TRBV7-3 to TRBJ2-3, with 9 bases matching TRBD2. The CDR3 length is 14 residues. CDR1 is SGHTA and CDR2 is FQGTGA in the germline V gene. V lost 3 bases and J lost 7; bases outside the gene matches: 5. The CDR3 nucleotides are TGTGCCAGCAGCTTTGGCGGGGGGGCCTATACGCAGTATTTT. Its protein is CASSFGGGAYTQYF.

This clonotype was counted only a few times. The rearrangement joins TRBV29-1 to TRBJ2-7; unclear D gene. This CDR3 is built from 13 residues. From germline, CDR1 is SQVTM and CDR2 ANQGSEA. V was pared by 4 bases and J by 2 bases, with 12 bases between. CDR3 loop: CSVASAFTYEQYF. The CDR3 bases are TGCAGCGTTGCCAGCGCGTTCACCTACGAGCAGTACTTC.

A few counts support this clonotype. V gene TRBV20-1 combines with J gene TRBJ1-2; no definite D call. Deletions cut 1 base from V and 5 bases from J, with 20 bases between. CDR1 is DFQATT and CDR2 is SNEGSKA in the germline V gene (reference sequence). The CDR3 contains 16 residues. The CDR3 protein is CSARAPAGGSLYGYTF. CDR3 bases: TGCAGTGCTAGAGCCCCCGCGGGCGGTTCATTATATGGCTACACCTTC.